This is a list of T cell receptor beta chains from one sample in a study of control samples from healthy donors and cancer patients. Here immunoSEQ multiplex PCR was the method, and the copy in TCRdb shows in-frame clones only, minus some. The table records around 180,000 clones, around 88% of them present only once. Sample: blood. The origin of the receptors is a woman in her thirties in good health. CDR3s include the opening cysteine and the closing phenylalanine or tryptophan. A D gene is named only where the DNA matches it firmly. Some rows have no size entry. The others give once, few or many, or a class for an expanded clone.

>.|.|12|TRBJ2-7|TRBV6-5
TGTGCCAGCAGACGGGACGACTACGAGCAGTACTTC
CASRRDDYEQYF
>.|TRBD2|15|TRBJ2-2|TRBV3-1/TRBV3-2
TGTGCCAGCAGCCAAGAACTAGCGGATACCGGGGAGCTGTTTTTT
CASSQELADTGELFF
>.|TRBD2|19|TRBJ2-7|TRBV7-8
TGTGCCAGCAGCTTATCCCCAGGAGGGGGGCACCCGGGAGGGTACGAGCAGTACTTC
CASSLSPGGGHPGGYEQYF
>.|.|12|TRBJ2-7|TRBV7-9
TGTGCCAGCAGCTCAGCTGCGAACGAGCAGTACTTC
CASSSAANEQYF
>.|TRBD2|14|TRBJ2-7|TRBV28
TGTGCCAGCAGTTTGAGTGCGGGGGGATACGAGCAGTACTTC
CASSLSAGGYEQYF
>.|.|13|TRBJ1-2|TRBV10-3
TGTGCCATCAGTGAGACCCGAGACAGTGGCTACACCTTC
CAISETRDSGYTF
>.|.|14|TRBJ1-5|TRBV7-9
TGTGCCAGCAGCACGAACAGGGAGGGCCAGCCCCAGCATTTT
CASSTNREGQPQHF
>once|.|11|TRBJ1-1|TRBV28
TGTGCCAGCAGTTTTGGACGGGAAGCTTTCTTT
CASSFGREAFF
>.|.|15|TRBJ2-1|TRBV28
TGTGCCAGCAGTTTGGACGGACACTCCTACAATGAGCAGTTCTTC
CASSLDGHSYNEQFF
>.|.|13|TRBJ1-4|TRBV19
TGTGCCAGTATCGGGGTCTCGAATGAAAAACTGTTTTTT
CASIGVSNEKLFF
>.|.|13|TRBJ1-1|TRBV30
TGTGCCTGGAGTGTACACCCTCCAAATGAAGCTTTCTTT
CAWSVHPPNEAFF
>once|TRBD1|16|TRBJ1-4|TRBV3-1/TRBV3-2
TGTGCCAGCAGCCAAAGAACCGGGACAGGGGGTGAAAAACTGTTTTTT
CASSQRTGTGGEKLFF
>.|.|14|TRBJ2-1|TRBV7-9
TGTGCCAGCAGCTCGGGACGGGGATACAATGAGCAGTTCTTC
CASSSGRGYNEQFF
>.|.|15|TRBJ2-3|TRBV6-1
TGTGCCAGCAGTGACGAGGTGACTAGCACAGATACGCAGTATTTT
CASSDEVTSTDTQYF
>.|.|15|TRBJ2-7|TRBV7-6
TGTGCCAGCAGCTTAGGGGGGACGGATTCCTACGAGCAGTACTTC
CASSLGGTDSYEQYF
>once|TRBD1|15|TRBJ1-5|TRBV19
TGTGCCAGTAGCCTCCGGGACAGGGGGTTTCAGCCCCAGCATTTT
CASSLRDRGFQPQHF
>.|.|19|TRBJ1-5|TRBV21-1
TGTGCCAGCAGCAAATGGGTCCCGGGACAGGGGGTGGGCAATCAGCCCCAGCATTTT
CASSKWVPGQGVGNQPQHF
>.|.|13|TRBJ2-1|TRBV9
TGTGCCAGCAGCGTAGGGTTCTTCGATGAGCAGTTCTTC
CASSVGFFDEQFF
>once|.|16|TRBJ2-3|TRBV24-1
TGTGCCACCAGTGATTTGAAGGGGTCAGGGCCAGATACGCAGTATTTT
CATSDLKGSGPDTQYF
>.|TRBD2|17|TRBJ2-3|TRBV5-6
TGTGCCAGCAGCTGGGGGACTAGCGGGTCTAGCACAGATACGCAGTATTTT
CASSWGTSGSSTDTQYF
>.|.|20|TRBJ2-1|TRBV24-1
TGTGCCACCAGTGATCGACGAGGGGGGGCAGGGGGCTGGAGGTACAATGAGCAGTTCTTC
CATSDRRGGAGGWRYNEQFF
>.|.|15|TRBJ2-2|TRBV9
TGTGCCAGCAGCCCCCAGGGAGGTCCGTCCGGGGAGCTGTTTTTT
CASSPQGGPSGELFF
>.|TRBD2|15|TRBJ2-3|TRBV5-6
TGTGCCAGCAGCTTGACTAGCGGAGAGGCAGATACGCAGTATTTT
CASSLTSGEADTQYF
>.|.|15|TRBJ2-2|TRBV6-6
TGTGCCAGCAGTTACCCCAGACCGAACACCGGGGAGCTGTTTTTT
CASSYPRPNTGELFF
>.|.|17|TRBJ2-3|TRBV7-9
TGTGCCAGCAGCCCCTCTTCGGGGGAGAGGGTCACAGATACGCAGTATTTT
CASSPSSGERVTDTQYF
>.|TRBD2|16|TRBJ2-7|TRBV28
TGTGCCAGCAGTTTGTTCATCGGGGGGAGCTCCTACGAGCAGTACTTC
CASSLFIGGSSYEQYF
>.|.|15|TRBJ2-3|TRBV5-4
TGTGCCAGCAGCTTGCCGACAGGTCCCACAGATACGCAGTATTTT
CASSLPTGPTDTQYF
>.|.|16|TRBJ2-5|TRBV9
TGTGCCAGCAGCGTAGGGTCGGACTGGGCCCAAGAGACCCAGTACTTC
CASSVGSDWAQETQYF
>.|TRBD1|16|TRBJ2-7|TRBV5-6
TGTGCCAGCAGCCGACCGCCGGGACAGGGCTCCTACGAGCAGTACTTC
CASSRPPGQGSYEQYF
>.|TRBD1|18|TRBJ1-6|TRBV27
TGTGCCAGCAGCCCCCGGGCCGTTCGGGACAGGGGTGGATCACCCCTCCACTTT
CASSPRAVRDRGGSPLHF
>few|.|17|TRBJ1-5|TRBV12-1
TGTGCCAGCAGCCCAACTCCGGGACAGGGGTGCAATCAGCCCCAGCATTTT
CASSPTPGQGCNQPQHF
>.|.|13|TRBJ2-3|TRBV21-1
TGTGCCAGCTCAACAGGGGTCACAGATACGCAGTATTTT
CASSTGVTDTQYF